This T cell receptor beta chain was captured by sequencing in a study of identical twins. There were only healthy Caucasians among the donors. General study points: Models, which agreed with sharing between unrelated individuals, nonetheless underestimated the out-of-frame TCR alpha sharing seen in monozygotic twins. Among beta out-of-frame sequences, excess sharing between twins appeared weaker.

This clonotype was found many times. No antigen is known for it. V was cut by 2 bases and J by 4 bases, with 13 bases left in between. The CDR3 spans 15 residues. Germline V gene data show CDR1 as SEHNR and CDR2 as FQNEAQ (reference sequence). Template switching added a universal primer site, and cDNA bore unique molecular identifiers. TCRdb re-called the 5' RACE reads through MiXCR, storing one row per CDR3 protein. The table includes some 600,000 distinct CDR3 sequences, roughly 7.1% detected once. The sample also formed part of further work on yellow fever vaccine responses in identical twins.

This receptor was obtained from a woman younger than 30 in good health. This sequence joins TRBV7-9 and TRBJ2-3, with D hard to call. The material sequenced was PBMCs. The chain's CDR3 is CASSLRPSGADTQYF. CDR3 in DNA: TGTGCCAGCAGCTTAAGACCGTCAGGCGCAGATACGCAGTATTTT.